One and the same sample provided the 30 T cell receptor beta chains below, sequenced in a study of blood T cell repertoires in COVID-19. The data were produced by immunoSEQ multiplex PCR, yet TCRdb's version contains in-frame clones alone and is incomplete. The sample consists of 400,000 or so clones, about 92% of them appearing once. Material: PBMCs or T cells enriched from blood (not recorded which). These receptors were taken from a man aged 18 to 30 who had recovered from COVID-19.

This clone was seen just once. The chain combines TRBV7-9 with TRBJ2-2, with 8 bases that match TRBD2. CDR1 and CDR2 (germline): SEHNR, FQNEAQ (reference sequence). J was trimmed by 3 bases and V by 6 bases; bases with no gene match: 15. This CDR3 is 18 amino acids long. CDR3 protein: CASRAPIGREEHTGELFF. In DNA form, the CDR3 reads TGTGCCAGCAGAGCCCCCATTGGGCGGGAGGAGCACACCGGGGAGCTGTTTTTT.

The chain couples TRBV18 to TRBJ2-5; TRBD1 matches at 8 bases. The V gene's germline CDR1 is KGHSH and CDR2 LQKENI. The CDR3 contains 15 residues. The V segment lost 6 bases and the J segment 5 bases; nucleotides outside the gene matches: 11. The CDR3 DNA is TGTGCCAGCTCCCCCACTAGGACAGGGAGGGAGACCCAGTACTTC. Its translation: CASSPTRTGRETQYF. Drawing the rest from reference TRBV18 and TRBJ2-5, the complete variable domain is NAGVMQNPRHLVRRRGQEARLRCSPMKGHSHVYWYRQLPEEGLKFMVYLQKENIIDESGMPKERFSAEFPKEGPSILRIQQVVRGDSAAYFCASSPTRTGRETQYFGPGTRLLVL.

The chain combines TRBV3-1 (or the pseudogene TRBV3-2) with TRBJ1-6; D gene unclear. V gave up 6 bases and J gave up 10 bases, with 10 bases separating them. Germline CDR1 is LGHDT and CDR2 is YNNKEL (reference sequence). The CDR3 runs 12 residues. The CDR3 DNA sequence: TGTGCCAGCAGACCAGCGGGATCACCCCTCCACTTT. This sequence encodes CASRPAGSPLHF.

J is TRBJ2-7 and V is TRBV7-9; D gene uncertain. V dropped 1 base and J dropped 2 bases, with 12 bases sitting between them. Germline assignment: CDR1 SEHNR and CDR2 FQNEAQ (reference sequence). This CDR3 has 15 residues. Here the CDR3 DNA reads TGTGCCAGCAGCTTAGTATCATTGACTGCCTACGAGCAGTACTTC. It is translated as CASSLVSLTAYEQYF.

This chain connects TRBV27 to TRBJ1-5; D is perhaps TRBD1 (6 bases). V was shortened by 11 bases and J by 4 bases, with 18 bases between the two germline ends. The CDR3 totals 14 residues. Germline CDR1 is MNHEY and CDR2 is SMNVEV (reference sequence). The CDR3 DNA reads TGTGCCTGGGGGGGCGGGGTAACGAATCAGCCCCAGCATTTT. As protein: CAWGGGVTNQPQHF.

The V and J genes are TRBV6-5 and TRBJ2-7; 8 bases align to TRBD1. The CDR3 length is 14 residues. The junction had 5 bases not matched to a gene; V was cut back by 6 bases and J by 1 base. Per germline, CDR1 MNHEY and CDR2 SVGAGI. The CDR3 loop reads CASRGQVGSYEQYF. The CDR3 DNA sequence: TGTGCCAGCAGGGGACAGGTCGGATCCTACGAGCAGTACTTC.

V usage is TRBV27 and J usage is TRBJ1-6, with 8 bases matching TRBD1. Germline CDR1 and CDR2: MNHEY and SMNVEV (reference sequence). This CDR3 spans 14 amino acids. With 3 bases clipped from V and 5 bases from J, the junction kept 0 bases outside the gene matches. The CDR3 DNA reads TGTGCCAGCAGTTTGGACAGGGATAATTCACCCCTCCACTTT. Translation: CASSLDRDNSPLHF.

The J gene is TRBJ1-1, the V gene TRBV10-3; no reliable D call. CDR1 ENHRY and CDR2 SYGVKD come from the germline V gene. The CDR3 covers 15 residues. Trimming cost V 8 bases and J 4 bases, with 20 bases left between them. The CDR3 coding sequence is TGTGCCATCCGCCGGCAGGACTTAGCGAGCACTGAAGCTTTCTTT. Protein: CAIRRQDLASTEAFF.

The chain recombines TRBV2 with TRBJ2-5, with 7 bases matching TRBD1. Germline CDR1 SNHLY, CDR2 FYNNEI. The CDR3 contains 13 residues. With 6 bases clipped from V and 3 bases from J, the junction kept 4 bases outside the gene matches. The CDR3 loop reads CASSLTGKETQYF. CDR3 DNA sequence: TGTGCCAGCAGCTTGACAGGGAAAGAGACCCAGTACTTC.

The rearrangement joins TRBV11-3 to TRBJ1-1; D may be TRBD1 (6 bases). This CDR3 is 15 amino acids long. The V and J ends lost 2 bases and 0 bases respectively, with 10 bases between them. Germline V lookup: CDR1 SGHNT, CDR2 YENEEA. In DNA form, the CDR3 reads TGTGCCAGCAGCTTACGACAGGTTGTGAACACTGAAGCTTTCTTT. Translated: CASSLRQVVNTEAFF.

The chain joins TRBV5-4 to TRBJ2-1, with TRBD2 as a possible D gene (6 bases). The CDR3 has 16 residues. Germline loops: CDR1 SGHNT, CDR2 YYREEE (reference sequence). The V gene lost 0 bases and the J gene lost 5 bases, with 15 bases spanning the gap. The CDR3 is CASSLEVKSGHNEQFF. Here the CDR3 DNA reads TGTGCCAGCAGCTTGGAAGTCAAAAGCGGGCACAATGAGCAGTTCTTC.

This clone was seen a handful of times. This rearrangement joins TRBV6-1 to TRBJ2-5; TRBD2 matches at 12 bases. The germline CDR1 and CDR2 sequences are MNHNS and SASEGT. The trim removed 3 bases at V and 5 bases at J, leaving 10 bases unmatched. The CDR3 consists of 17 residues. The chain's CDR3 is CASSDPTSSGGVETQYF. The CDR3 DNA sequence: TGTGCCAGCAGTGATCCCACTTCTAGCGGGGGGGTGGAGACCCAGTACTTC.

The chain joins TRBV19 to TRBJ1-2; 8 bases match TRBD1. CDR1 LNHDA and CDR2 SQIVND come from the germline V gene (reference sequence). The CDR3 contains 13 residues. Trimming took 6 bases from V and 7 from J; bases not matched to a gene: 7. The CDR3 loop is CASSPTGVTGYTF. The CDR3 nucleotides read TGTGCCAGTAGCCCGACAGGGGTGACTGGCTACACCTTC.

The chain combines TRBV2 with TRBJ1-1; 7 bases agree with TRBD1. Trimming at V came to 5 bases and at J to 10 bases, leaving 10 bases not matched to a gene. Germline CDR1 SNHLY, CDR2 FYNNEI. This CDR3 region has 13 residues. DNA for the CDR3: TGTGCCAGCAGTCCCGAACTACAGGGGAGAGCTTTCTTT. Translation gives CASSPELQGRAFF.

V usage is TRBV6-2 or TRBV6-3 and J usage is TRBJ1-2; D might be TRBD1 (5 bases). Per germline, CDR1 MNHEY and CDR2 SVGEGT. The CDR3 length is 13 residues. Between the trimmed V and J ends, which lost 4 bases and 10 bases, there was a span of 16 bases. The CDR3 loop reads CASSSTLGANYTF. The CDR3, as DNA: TGTGCCAGCAGTTCCACCCTAGGGGCCAACTACACCTTC.

The chain links TRBV5-1 to TRBJ2-7; 9 bases agree with TRBD1. Losses at the gene ends were 4 bases for V and 5 bases for J; bases not matched to a gene: 10. In germline, CDR1 is SGHRS, CDR2 YFSETQ. The CDR3 contains 15 residues. The CDR3 loop is CASSITGTGFNEQYF. CDR3 nucleotides: TGCGCCAGCAGCATCACCGGGACAGGGTTTAACGAGCAGTACTTC.

The gene calls are TRBV27 and TRBJ2-3, with D tentatively TRBD2 (5 bases). This CDR3 is built from 13 residues. The germline gives CDR1 MNHEY, CDR2 SMNVEV (reference sequence). V gave up 6 bases and J gave up 4 bases, with 11 bases separating them. The CDR3 DNA sequence: TGTGCCAGCAGGTCCGCGGGCTCAGATACGCAGTATTTT. Translated: CASRSAGSDTQYF.

The chain recombines TRBV19 with TRBJ1-5; 8 bases fit TRBD1. The CDR3 totals 16 residues. In germline, CDR1 is LNHDA, CDR2 SQIVND (reference sequence). Germline trimming cut 5 bases from V and 1 base from J; bases unmatched to any gene: 7. The CDR3: CASSSPGTGSNQPQHF. CDR3 sequence (DNA): TGTGCCAGTAGTTCCCCGGGGACAGGCAGCAATCAGCCCCAGCATTTT.

The chain is built from TRBV25-1 and TRBJ1-1, with TRBD1 matching 10 bases. V shed 4 bases and J 4 bases; nucleotides not matched to a gene: 3. This CDR3 spans 14 amino acids. The germline CDR1 and CDR2 sequences are MGHDK and SYGVNS. The CDR3 DNA reads as TGTGCCAGCAGTGCGGGACAGGGGAGCACTGAAGCTTTCTTT. Residues: CASSAGQGSTEAFF. Filled out from reference TRBV25-1 and TRBJ1-1, the complete variable domain reads EADIYQTPRYLVIGTGKKITLECSQTMGHDKMYWYQQDPGMELHLIHYSYGVNSTEKGDLSSESTVSRIRTEHFPLTLESARPSHTSQYLCASSAGQGSTEAFFGQGTRLTVV.

The chain carries TRBV20-1 and TRBJ2-1; maybe TRBD2 (5 bases). The V gene's germline CDR1 is DFQATT and CDR2 SNEGSKA (reference sequence). Trimming cost V 0 bases and J 15 bases, with 12 bases left between them. The CDR3 covers 11 residues. The CDR3 loop reads CSARDEGAAFF. The CDR3 coding sequence is TGCAGTGCTAGAGATGAGGGCGCGGCGTTCTTC.

This chain uses TRBV19 with TRBJ2-2, with 9 bases matching TRBD2. Germline V gives CDR1 LNHDA, CDR2 SQIVND (reference sequence). J lost 4 bases, V lost 5 bases, and 14 bases had no gene match. This CDR3 spans 18 amino acids. The CDR3 protein is CASSLGLAGRFGTGELFF. The CDR3 coding sequence is TGTGCCAGTAGTCTCGGCCTAGCGGGGAGGTTTGGCACCGGGGAGCTGTTTTTT.

The chain links TRBV7-9 to TRBJ2-4; 7 bases agree with TRBD2. Unmatched junction bases numbered 9, after V lost 4 bases and J lost 0 bases. Germline lookup yields CDR1 SEHNR and CDR2 FQNEAQ (reference sequence). The CDR3 is 17 residues long. The CDR3 loop is CASSSFTSDLAKNIQYF. The CDR3 region has the DNA TGTGCCAGCAGCTCCTTTACTAGCGATCTAGCCAAAAACATTCAGTACTTC.

The V call is TRBV28, the J call TRBJ1-4; weak D call: TRBD1 (6 bases). The CDR3 spans 11 residues. V dropped 5 bases and J dropped 8 bases, with 6 bases sitting between them. Germline CDR1 reads MDHEN; CDR2 reads SYDVKM. As DNA, the CDR3 is TGTGCCAGCAGTAGGGGGGAAAAACTGTTTTTT. Protein sequence: CASSRGEKLFF.

The chain links TRBV28 to TRBJ1-2, with a possible D match to TRBD1 (6 bases). Germline CDR1 reads MDHEN; CDR2 reads SYDVKM. This CDR3 region has 11 residues. V lost 6 bases, J lost 8 bases, and 10 bases lay in between. The CDR3, as DNA: TGTGCCAGCAGCTTGGGACAAGGCTACACCTTC. Translating gives CASSLGQGYTF.

This clone was seen once. The chain has TRBV6-5 and TRBJ1-2; TRBD1 matches 8 bases. The length of the CDR3 is 14 residues. Germline values: CDR1 MNHEY, CDR2 SVGAGI. J gave up 2 bases and V 6 bases, and 5 bases lay outside the gene matches. The CDR3 region has the DNA TGTGCCAGCAGACCAGGGGGCGCAAACTATGGCTACACCTTC. Residues: CASRPGGANYGYTF.

CDR3 bases: TGTGCCAGCAGCTTAAGCCATCCATGGAGCAATCAGCCCCAGCATTTT. Encoded protein: CASSLSHPWSNQPQHF. The chain links TRBV7-6 to TRBJ1-5, with unresolved D. V lost 2 bases and J lost 1, with 12 bases in between. The CDR3 is 16 amino acids. Germline lookup yields CDR1 SGHVS and CDR2 FNYEAQ. Full variable domain (remainder filled in from reference TRBV7-6 and TRBJ1-5): GAGVSQSPRYKVTKRGQDVALRCDPISGHVSLYWYRQALGQGPEFLTYFNYEAQQDKSGLPNDRFSAERPEGSISTLTIQRTEQRDSAMYRCASSLSHPWSNQPQHFGDGTRLSIL.

This clone was observed a few times. The rearrangement joins TRBV5-4 to TRBJ2-1; 7 bases agree with TRBD2. Germline V gene data show CDR1 as SGHNT and CDR2 as YYREEE (reference sequence). Trimming removed 0 bases from V and 0 bases from J; junction bases left unmatched: 3. The CDR3 is made up of 16 amino acids. The CDR3, as DNA: TGTGCCAGCAGCTTGGGGCTAGCGGCCTCCTACAATGAGCAGTTCTTC. Translation: CASSLGLAASYNEQFF.

Notes on this clone: This sample includes further DNA sequences coding for the same CDR3. The J gene is TRBJ1-5, the V gene TRBV28, with D possibly TRBD1 on 6 matching bases. Trimming stripped 4 bases from V and 3 bases from J, with 13 bases between. The CDR3 sequence is 15 residues long. Germline CDR1 reads MDHEN; CDR2 reads SYDVKM. Written as DNA, the CDR3 is TGTGCCAGCAGTTCCGGGCAGGGGAACAATCAGCCCCAGCATTTT. Translated: CASSSGQGNNQPQHF.

The chain links TRBV19 to TRBJ1-5, with D possibly being TRBD1 (6 bases). Germline lookup yields CDR1 LNHDA and CDR2 SQIVND (reference sequence). Trimming cost V 6 bases and J 5 bases, with 11 bases left between them. The CDR3 contains 13 residues. CDR3 loop: CASSRGVYQPQHF. CDR3 sequence (DNA): TGTGCCAGTAGCAGGGGTGTCTATCAGCCCCAGCATTTT. The full variable domain, in which reference TRBV19 and TRBJ1-5 provide the parts outside the CDR3, is DGGITQSPKYLFRKEGQNVTLSCEQNLNHDAMYWYRQDPGQGLRLIYYSQIVNDFQKGDIAEGYSVSREKKESFPLTVTSAQKNPTAFYLCASSRGVYQPQHFGDGTRLSIL.

The chain joins TRBV18 to TRBJ1-1; 8 nucleotides line up with TRBD1. This CDR3 spans 11 amino acids. Trimming at V came to 3 bases and at J to 11 bases, leaving 2 bases not matched to a gene. The V gene's germline CDR1 is KGHSH and CDR2 LQKENI. DNA for the CDR3: TGTGCCAGCTCACCGGACAGGGACGCTTTCTTT. Protein product: CASSPDRDAFF. The variable domain in full, with the rest retrieved from reference TRBV18 and TRBJ1-1, is NAGVMQNPRHLVRRRGQEARLRCSPMKGHSHVYWYRQLPEEGLKFMVYLQKENIIDESGMPKERFSAEFPKEGPSILRIQQVVRGDSAAYFCASSPDRDAFFGQGTRLTVV.